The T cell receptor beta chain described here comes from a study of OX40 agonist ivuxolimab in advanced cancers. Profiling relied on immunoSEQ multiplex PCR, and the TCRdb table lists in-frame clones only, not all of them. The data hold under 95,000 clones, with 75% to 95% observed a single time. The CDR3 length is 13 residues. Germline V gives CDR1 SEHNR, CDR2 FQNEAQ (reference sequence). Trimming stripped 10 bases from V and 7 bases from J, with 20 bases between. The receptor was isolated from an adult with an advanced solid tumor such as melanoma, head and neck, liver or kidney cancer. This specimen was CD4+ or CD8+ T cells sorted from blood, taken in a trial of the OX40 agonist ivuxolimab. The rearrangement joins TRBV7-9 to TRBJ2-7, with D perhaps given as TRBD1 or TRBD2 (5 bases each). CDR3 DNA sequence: TGTGCCACGCTACCCGATCCGGGACGGGAGCAGTACTTC. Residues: CATLPDPGREQYF.